Detailed here is one T cell receptor beta chain. This specimen comes from a study of blood T cell repertoires in COVID-19. Profiling relied on immunoSEQ multiplex PCR, and the TCRdb table lists in-frame clones only, not all of them. This table has 390,000 or so clones, roughly 80% appearing once. Germline loops: CDR1 MNHNY, CDR2 SVGAGI (reference sequence). The CDR3 has 14 amino acids. The V segment lost 0 bases and the J segment 5 bases; nucleotides outside the gene matches: 3. The sequence derives from a woman in her forties or fifties who had recovered from COVID-19. The chain is built from TRBV6-6 and TRBJ1-2, with 7 bases fitting TRBD1. What was sequenced was PBMCs or T cells enriched from blood (not recorded which). CDR3 loop: CASSYSRGQYGYTF. DNA of the CDR3: TGTGCCAGCAGTTACTCTCGGGGACAGTATGGCTACACCTTC.